The sequence of this T cell receptor beta chain was determined in a study of radiation and T cells in renal cell carcinoma. Notes on the study in general: Top tumor clonotypes rose in blood 2 weeks post-radiation, then contracted. Dominant CDR3 motifs occupied more repertoire in irradiated than control tumors.

The CDR3 has 15 residues. The germline V gene has CDR1 LNHNV and CDR2 YYDKDF (reference sequence). V was trimmed by 0 bases and J by 8 bases, leaving 16 bases between them. Treatment in this sample: 15 Gy SBRT to primary tumor, nephrectomy 4 weeks later. Nephrectomy followed 15 Gy stereotactic body radiation by 4 weeks. Profiling relied on immunoSEQ multiplex PCR, and the TCRdb table lists in-frame clones only, not all of them. The table has under 20,000 clones, approximately 62% seen once. This clone has only one observation. Its specificity is unknown. Source: tumor tissue, taken from a patient whose treatment included radiotherapy and nephrectomy. This sequence was found in an older woman with renal cell carcinoma. The chain couples TRBV15 to TRBJ1-2, with D maybe TRBD1 (5 bases). CDR3 sequence (DNA): TGTGCCACCAGCAGAGAGAATCGGGGCCAAGGGGGCTACACCTTC. It encodes CATSRENRGQGGYTF.